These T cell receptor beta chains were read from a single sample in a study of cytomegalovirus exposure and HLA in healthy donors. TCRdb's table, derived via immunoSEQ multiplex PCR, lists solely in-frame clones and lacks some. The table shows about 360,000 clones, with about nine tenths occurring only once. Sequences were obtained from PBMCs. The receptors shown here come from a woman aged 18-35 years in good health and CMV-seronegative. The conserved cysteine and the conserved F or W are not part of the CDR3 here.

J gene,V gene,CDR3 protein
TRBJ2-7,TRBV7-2,ASSPGLAGGYEQY
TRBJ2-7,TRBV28,ASSYPTTGSPYEQY
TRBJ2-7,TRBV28,ASSFRTSGRFYEQY
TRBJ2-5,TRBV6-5,ASRLPGGETQY
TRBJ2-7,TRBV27,ASSSTGVPDEQY
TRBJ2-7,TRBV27,ASSLRAGGYEQY
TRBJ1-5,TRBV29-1,SVGSGTGGNQPQH
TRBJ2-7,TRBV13,ASSSGTGPYEQY
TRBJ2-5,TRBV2,ASIWASYQETQY
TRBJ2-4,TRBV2,ASSVVDGGVRSKNIQY
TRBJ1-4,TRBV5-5,ASSLGRGATNEKLF
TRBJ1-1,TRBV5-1,ASSRSGDGTEAF
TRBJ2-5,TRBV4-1,ASSRQELQETQY
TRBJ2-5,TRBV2,ASSESETQY
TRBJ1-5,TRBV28,ASSLDSIRSNQPQH
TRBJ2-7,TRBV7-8,ASSLGLAYEQY
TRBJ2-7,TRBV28,ASSLPQGAKHEQY
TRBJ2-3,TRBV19,ASTDRRSSTDTQY
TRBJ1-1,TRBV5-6,ASRRTGRGNTEAF
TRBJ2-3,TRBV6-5,ASSSRGGTDTQY
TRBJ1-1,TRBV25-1,ASSAIGYTEAF